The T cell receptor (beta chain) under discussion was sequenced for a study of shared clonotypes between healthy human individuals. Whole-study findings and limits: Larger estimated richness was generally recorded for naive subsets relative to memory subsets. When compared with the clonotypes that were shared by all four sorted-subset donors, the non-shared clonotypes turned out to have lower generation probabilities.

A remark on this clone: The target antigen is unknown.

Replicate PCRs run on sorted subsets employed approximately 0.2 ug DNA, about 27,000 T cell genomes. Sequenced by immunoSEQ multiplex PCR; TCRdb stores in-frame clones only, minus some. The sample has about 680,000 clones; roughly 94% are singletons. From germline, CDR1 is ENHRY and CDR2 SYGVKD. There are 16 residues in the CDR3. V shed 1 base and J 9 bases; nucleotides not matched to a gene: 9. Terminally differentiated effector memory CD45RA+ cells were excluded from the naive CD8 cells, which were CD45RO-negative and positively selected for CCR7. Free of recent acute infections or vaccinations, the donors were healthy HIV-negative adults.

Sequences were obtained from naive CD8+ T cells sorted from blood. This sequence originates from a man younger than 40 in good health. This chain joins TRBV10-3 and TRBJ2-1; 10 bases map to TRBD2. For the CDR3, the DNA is TGTGCCATCAGTGAGTTTACTAGCGGGATTTCCAGTGAGCAGTTCTTC. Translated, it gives CAISEFTSGISSEQFF.